The 3 T cell receptor beta chains below all came from one sample that was sequenced in a study of blood T cell repertoires in COVID-19. Here immunoSEQ multiplex PCR was the method, and the copy in TCRdb shows in-frame clones only, minus some. The sample contains 86,000 or so clones, roughly four fifths of which appear only once. Material: peripheral blood. The receptors shown here come from a woman aged 80 or older with acute or convalescent COVID-19.

In its sample, this clone was seen once. The chain couples TRBV6-5 to TRBJ2-1, with a possible D match to TRBD2 (7 bases). Germline CDR1 reads MNHEY; CDR2 reads SVGAGI. The CDR3 loop spans 14 amino acids. V shed 5 bases and J shed 6 bases, with 14 bases lying between them. The DNA for the CDR3 is TGTGCCAGCAGTCCGCGGGGGCCCGCCAATGAGCAGTTCTTC. Amino acid sequence: CASSPRGPANEQFF.

This clone was counted a few times. The chain links TRBV19 to TRBJ2-7; 10 positions agree with TRBD1. This CDR3 has 16 residues. Germline-derived CDR1 and CDR2 are LNHDA and SQIVND (reference sequence). Losses at the gene ends were 6 bases for V and 3 bases for J; bases not matched to a gene: 11. The CDR3 reads CASSSWTGGGLYEQYF. The DNA for the CDR3 is TGTGCCAGTAGCTCCTGGACAGGGGGGGGTCTCTACGAGCAGTACTTC.

The rearrangement links TRBV10-3 to TRBJ1-6, with D uncertain. CDR1 and CDR2 (germline): ENHRY, SYGVKD. V was clipped by 0 bases and J by 13 bases, with 10 bases between them. The CDR3 has 13 residues. CDR3 sequence: CAISESKMSPLHF. CDR3 in DNA: TGTGCCATCAGTGAGTCAAAAATGTCTCCCCTCCACTTT.